This T cell receptor (beta chain) was sequenced for a study of blood T cell repertoires in COVID-19. Across the study: Sites in the United States, Italy and Spain provided acute and convalescent COVID-19 samples. Nucleic acid was either cDNA or gDNA, and it came from T cells, B-cell-depleted T cells, or PBMCs.

As handled by the study authors: Researchers report that nucleated cell counts were estimated from reference gene primer amplification. Assay: immunoSEQ multiplex PCR; the TCRdb copy retains only in-frame clones and omits some. The V and J calls and clone size were taken over from that table, and D and trimming were inferred from the DNA. The table shows around 260,000 clones, with approximately 82% occurring only once. The material sequenced was peripheral blood. The origin of this receptor is a man aged 60 to 75 who had recovered from COVID-19.

The CDR3 loop is CAWREGGSNQPQHF. For the CDR3, the DNA is TGTGCCTGGAGGGAGGGCGGGAGCAATCAGCCCCAGCATTTT. The chain recombines TRBV30 with TRBJ1-5, with no clear D. Trimming pared 3 bases from V and 1 base from J, leaving 10 bases between. Germline assignment: CDR1 GTSNPN and CDR2 SVGIG (reference sequence). This CDR3 contains 14 residues.